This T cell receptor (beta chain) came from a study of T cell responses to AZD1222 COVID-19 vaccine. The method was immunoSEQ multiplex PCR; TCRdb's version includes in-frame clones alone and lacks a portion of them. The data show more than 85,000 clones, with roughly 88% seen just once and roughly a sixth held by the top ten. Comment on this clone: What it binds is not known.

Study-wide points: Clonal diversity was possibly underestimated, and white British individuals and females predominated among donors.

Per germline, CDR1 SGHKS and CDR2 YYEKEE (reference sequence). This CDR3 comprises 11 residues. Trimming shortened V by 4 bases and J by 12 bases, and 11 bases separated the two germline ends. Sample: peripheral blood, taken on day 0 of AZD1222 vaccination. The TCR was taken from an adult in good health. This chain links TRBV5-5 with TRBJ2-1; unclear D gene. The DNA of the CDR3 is TGTGCCAGCAGCGTCCCGGATCGGCAGTTCTTC. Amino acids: CASSVPDRQFF.